This T cell receptor beta chain was documented in a study of human T cells and chemical hapten exposure. TCRdb reprocessed the RACE reads with MiXCR, giving one entry per CDR3 protein. The sample gives about 380,000 distinct CDR3 sequences, about 5.1% of which show up once; approximately 2.4% is in the top ten. Time point in this sample: pre-sensitization, week 0. Stated treatment: therapeutic diphenylcyclopropenone sensitization with weekly scalp DPC. Overall study findings and caveats: Healthy people's immune response may differ from that of the donors, who had alopecia.

Trimming removed 5 bases at V and 7 bases at J, with 19 bases between. The CDR3 length is 15 residues. CDR1 and CDR2 from the germline V gene are SGHRS and YFSETQ. On this clonotype itself: Its antigen is not identified.

The sequencing here drew on whole blood, taken in connection with sensitization to the hapten diphenylcyclopropenone (DPC). The sequence came from a woman aged 45-60 years with alopecia areata. Some clones in this sample may be carry-over from other donors' samples. The V call is TRBV5-1, the J call TRBJ2-1; a possible D gene is TRBD2 (6 bases). The CDR3 loop is CASSFYPGLANEQFF. CDR3 sequence (DNA): TGCGCCAGCAGTTTCTACCCGGGACTCGCTAATGAGCAGTTCTTC.